This TCR beta chain was recovered during a study of human T cells and chemical hapten exposure. The wider study: The sensitizer, 2% DPC, was used on 2 cm by 2 cm of upper inner arm skin. Study results and caveats: The study found that DPC sensitization did not change TCRs above 1 in 1000 frequency.

This clonotype came up many times. The antigen is unknown. This sample's time point: pre-sensitization, week 0. Noted treatment: therapeutic diphenylcyclopropenone sensitization with weekly scalp DPC. Unseparated into fractions, whole blood served as the source from which total RNA was extracted. What the library attached to individual cDNA molecules were unique molecular identifiers. TCRdb ran MiXCR on the RACE reads and lists one entry per CDR3 protein. This sample has about 53,000 distinct CDR3 sequences; over 9% occur once, and the top ten carry 8% to 10%. CDR3 size: 16 residues. The V gene end was trimmed by 5 bases and the J gene end by 2 bases; junction bases not matched to a gene: 11. Germline values: CDR1 MNHNY, CDR2 SVGAGI (reference sequence).

The chain links TRBV6-6 to TRBJ1-1; 7 bases map to TRBD1. The receptor was isolated from a man aged 35-49 years with alopecia areata. Some clones in this sample may be carry-over from other donors' samples. Specimen: whole blood, collected in connection with sensitization to the hapten diphenylcyclopropenone (DPC). CDR3 DNA sequence: TGTGCCAGCAGTCCGGCAGCGGGACAGATTAACACTGAAGCTTTCTTT. Its translation: CASSPAAGQINTEAFF.